The entry below describes one T cell receptor beta chain. Antigen: not known. The CDR3 length is 14 residues. V lost 8 bases, J lost 7 bases, and 15 bases lay in between. These data come from a study of response to subunit inactivated influenza vaccine. TCRdb fed the RT-PCR reads into MiXCR, producing one record per CDR3 protein. This table holds about half a million distinct CDR3 sequences, about 25% found once. The study's findings and limits: Authors suggested each seasonal influenza vaccination recruits few new T cells.

The TCR sequence derives from a man aged 45-60 years who received an inactivated influenza vaccine. The chain combines TRBV12-3 or TRBV12-4 with TRBJ1-6; D possibly corresponds to TRBD1 (5 bases). The sample consisted of CD4+ T cells sorted from PBMCs, taken approximately 5 days after vaccination. The CDR3 region has the DNA TGTGCCAGCGGGGAGACAGCGAGGAATTCACCCCTCCACTTT. This gives the protein CASGETARNSPLHF.